This is a list of T cell receptor beta chains from one sample in a study of CD8 T cells in Susac syndrome. Each CDR3 protein is one row after TCRdb ran MiXCR on the immunoSEQ multiplex PCR reads. Seen here are approximately 200,000 distinct CDR3 sequences, about 95% observed once, and the top ten hold 0.082%. Sequenced input: CD4+ T cells from PBMCs. These receptors were obtained from a human donor with multiple sclerosis. Each CDR3 is given with its conserved first and last residue. The D gene is left open where the match is weak. Where a row states a size, it is once, few, many or the class of an expanded clone; other rows omit it.

CASSEVGGTNYGYTF	TGTGCCAGCAGTGAAGTAGGGGGGACTAACTATGGCTACACCTTC	.	TRBV2	TRBJ1-2	.
CAWSVGRAEAFF	TGTGCCTGGAGTGTTGGCAGGGCTGAAGCTTTCTTT	.	TRBV30	TRBJ1-1	once
CSVGSRQGTEAFF	TGCAGCGTTGGTTCCCGACAGGGTACTGAAGCTTTCTTT	TRBD1	TRBV29-1	TRBJ1-1	.
CASSQERTINTQYF	TGTGCCAGCAGCCAAGAGAGGACTATAAATACGCAGTATTTT	.	TRBV3-1	TRBJ2-3	.
CSVRRGGGYTF	TGCAGCGTCCGGAGGGGGGGTGGCTACACCTTC	.	TRBV29-1	TRBJ1-2	.
CASSLGGREGGTEAFF	TGTGCCAGCAGTTTAGGAGGTCGGGAGGGAGGGACTGAAGCTTTCTTT	.	TRBV12-3/TRBV12-4	TRBJ1-1	once
CASRETGDTGELFF	TGCGCCAGCAGGGAGACAGGGGACACCGGGGAGCTGTTTTTT	TRBD1	TRBV5-1	TRBJ2-2	.
CATSDSTGFGYTF	TGTGCCACCAGTGACTCGACAGGGTTTGGCTACACCTTC	TRBD1	TRBV24-1	TRBJ1-2	.
CASSSGTGRDEQFF	TGTGCCAGCAGCTCGGGGACAGGGAGGGATGAGCAGTTCTTC	TRBD1	TRBV7-2	TRBJ2-1	.
CASLGPQETQYF	TGTGCCAGCCTGGGACCACAAGAGACCCAGTACTTC	.	TRBV12-3/TRBV12-4	TRBJ2-5	.
CASSQGPSGGADTQYF	TGTGCCAGCAGCCAAGGGCCTAGCGGGGGGGCAGATACGCAGTATTTT	TRBD2	TRBV3-1	TRBJ2-3	.
CASSLGAAGNEAFF	TGTGCCAGCAGCTTAGGGGCCGCCGGGAATGAAGCTTTCTTT	.	TRBV7-9	TRBJ1-1	.
CASSPPGGNYGYTF	TGTGCCAGCTCACCCCCAGGGGGTAACTATGGCTACACCTTC	TRBD1	TRBV18	TRBJ1-2	.
CSVDLSQPLMNTEAFF	TGCAGCGTCGACTTATCCCAGCCCTTAATGAACACTGAAGCTTTCTTT	.	TRBV29-1	TRBJ1-1	.
CASSRTEGANYGYTF	TGTGCCAGCAGCCGGACCGAGGGGGCGAACTATGGCTACACCTTC	TRBD1	TRBV11-2	TRBJ1-2	few
CASRFDRERSPLHF	TGTGCCAGCAGGTTCGACAGGGAACGTTCACCCCTCCACTTT	TRBD1	TRBV27	TRBJ1-6	.
CASEQADHTDTQYF	TGTGCCAGCGAACAGGCAGACCACACAGATACGCAGTATTTT	.	TRBV7-9	TRBJ2-3	.
CASRMGTLNTGELFF	TGTGCCAGCAGAATGGGCACATTGAACACCGGGGAGCTGTTTTTT	.	TRBV7-2	TRBJ2-2	.
CASSDHNSYNEQFF	TGTGCCAGCAGCGATCATAATTCCTACAATGAGCAGTTCTTC	.	TRBV3-1	TRBJ2-1	.
CAWSRDRTSSTNEKLFF	TGTGCCTGGAGTCGCGACAGGACCTCCTCAACTAATGAAAAACTGTTTTTT	.	TRBV30	TRBJ1-4	.
CASSSAGGLNYGYTF	TGTGCCAGCAGCTCCGCCGGGGGGCTAAACTATGGCTACACCTTC	.	TRBV7-2	TRBJ1-2	.
CALMNRAF	TGTGCCTTAATGAACAGGGCCTTC	.	TRBV30	TRBJ2-1	once
CATSRDPGPQETQYF	TGTGCCACCAGCAGAGATCCCGGGCCGCAAGAGACCCAGTACTTC	.	TRBV15	TRBJ2-5	.
CATSDGLRDNEQFF	TGTGCCACCAGTGATGGACTCAGAGACAATGAGCAGTTCTTC	.	TRBV24-1	TRBJ2-1	.
CSAREEEQYF	TGCAGTGCTAGAGAGGAAGAGCAGTACTTC	.	TRBV20-1	TRBJ2-7	.
CASSLAGFGGNQPQHF	TGTGCCAGCAGCTTAGCCGGGTTCGGCGGCAATCAGCCCCAGCATTTT	.	TRBV7-9	TRBJ1-5	.
CASSLGPTGAEAFF	TGCGCCAGCAGCCTAGGGCCAACAGGGGCTGAAGCTTTCTTT	TRBD1	TRBV4-1	TRBJ1-1	.
CASVREETQYF	TGTGCCAGCGTCAGGGAAGAGACCCAGTACTTC	.	TRBV3-1	TRBJ2-5	.